This paragraph reports one T cell receptor (beta chain). TCRdb's copy holds only in-frame clones and misses some; the assay was immunoSEQ multiplex PCR. In the table there are fewer than 200,000 clones, around 94% of which are singletons. The source of the sample is a study of control samples from healthy donors and cancer patients. V lost 4 bases, J lost 5 bases, and 5 bases stayed unmatched. This CDR3 contains 14 residues. Germline CDR1 reads SGHRS; CDR2 reads YFSETQ. Sequenced material: PBMCs. The V and J genes are TRBV5-1 and TRBJ1-4, with 7 bases lining up with TRBD1. This receptor was identified in a man in his fifties or sixties with colorectal cancer. The chain's CDR3 is CASSLGQENEKLFF. For the CDR3, the DNA is TGCGCCAGCAGCCTAGGACAGGAGAATGAAAAACTGTTTTTT.